Listed below are T cell receptor beta chains from one sample, sequenced in a study of blood T cell repertoires in COVID-19. The repertoire was sequenced with immunoSEQ multiplex PCR; TCRdb's copy has only in-frame clones and lacks some. The table records about 240,000 clones, approximately 86% of them present only once. Sequenced material: PBMCs or T cells enriched from blood (not recorded which). These receptors came from a middle-aged woman with acute COVID-19. Both conserved end residues are trimmed from each CDR3.

>TRBV27|TRBJ2-7
ASSPHRLAEAEQY
>TRBV1|TRBJ2-7
TSRPGTRPTYEQY
>TRBV28|TRBJ1-1
ASTDNMNTEAF
>TRBV7-2|TRBJ2-1
ATQFLAGLYNEQF
>TRBV29-1|TRBJ2-3
SVGLAGETDTQY
>TRBV10-1|TRBJ2-7
ASSEGGLDEQY
>TRBV6-5|TRBJ2-7
ASTGTLTYEQY
>TRBV5-4|TRBJ1-2
ASSLSTGYGYT
>TRBV19|TRBJ2-2
ASSRRDRDTGELF
>TRBV7-9|TRBJ2-7
ASSPAGTIYEQY
>TRBV7-9|TRBJ1-6
ASSFGQGSSPLH
>TRBV5-1|TRBJ2-2
ASSLGQGRELF
>TRBV9|TRBJ1-3
ASSPGTVGNTIY
>TRBV29-1|TRBJ1-1
SYYWGVTEAF
>TRBV15|TRBJ1-3
ATSRAGDGTIY
>TRBV5-1|TRBJ2-7
ASSPTGGNNEQY
>TRBV24-1|TRBJ2-1
ATSGRQVGAMNEQF
>TRBV5-4|TRBJ1-5
ASSLGHNQPQH
>TRBV29-1|TRBJ1-4
SGRSNGNEKLF
>TRBV18|TRBJ2-7
ASSPPGAPEQY
>TRBV19|TRBJ2-1
ATGRDHKVYNEQF
>TRBV11-1|TRBJ1-1
ASRGRAKNTEAF
>TRBV15|TRBJ2-1
ATSRDLRSGSGSEQF
>TRBV5-4|TRBJ1-2
ASSLQGEGYT